Sequencing of this T cell receptor (beta chain) was carried out in a study of CD8 T cells in seronegative destructive rheumatoid arthritis (dated by TCRdb to the early 2020s). At the level of the whole study: At the time of sampling, seven of the eight CND-RA patients were on biological drugs. The study compared peripheral CD8+ TCRbeta repertoires from patients with CCP-negative destructive rheumatoid arthritis (CND-RA) against repertoires from newly diagnosed seropositive RA, seronegative RA and healthy controls. The seropositive RA, seronegative RA and healthy control comparison cohorts were taken from a previously published TCRbeta dataset and were not newly sequenced.

The paper's findings and limits, for the study overall: Across the roughly 110,000 clonotypes tested, no public clonotype enrichment remained significant after Benjamini-Hochberg correction. CND-RA repertoires showed more CMV-reactive and fewer influenza A-reactive CD8+ TCRbeta sequences than controls and other RA subtypes. With age adjusted for, CD8+ TCRbeta repertoires in CND-RA patients appeared less diverse and more clonal than repertoires in other RA subtypes. The small size of the CND-RA cohort was acknowledged as a limitation of the study. A distinct set of enriched public clonotypes appeared to be present in CND-RA patients, and the authors interpreted this finding as support for a separate disease subset. In the absence of diagnostic samples, TCR repertoire differences may be partly attributable to poor disease control over the years rather than being present at onset.

TCRbeta sequencing used genomic DNA from CD8+ cells, following the manufacturer's instructions. A genomics technology centre in Finland performed the TCRbeta sequencing with the immunoSEQ assay. The paper's processing steps were these. Clonotype tables produced by the immunoSEQ preprocessing pipeline were converted into VDJtools format, and non-productive clonotypes were filtered out. Samples with fewer than 10,000 reads were excluded, the remaining samples were subsampled to 10,000 reads, and most of the eight CND-RA samples were retained. The VDJtools CalcDiversityStats function was applied to data subsampled to 10,000 reads to calculate Shannon-Wiener, Simpson and clonality indices. To infer antigen specificity, non-singleton TCRbeta clonotypes were hard-matched against VDJdb, meaning no mismatches were allowed. Clusters with potentially shared antigen targets were formed by grouping CDR3 sequences that differed by one amino acid (Hamming distance 1). After each group was resampled to six samples, one-sided Fisher's exact tests checked public clonotypes for group enrichment, with the whole procedure repeated ten times. In TCRdb, the immuneACCESS table is reduced to in-frame sequences with V and J assigned. These tables do not hold every clone; where another copy was compared, an unresolved V gene accounts for under half, and the others remain unexplained. That table supplies the V and J calls and clone size; D and trimming were determined from the DNA. The sample yields 13,000 or so clones; less than 90% were counted once. The ten largest clones add up to about a quarter of the sample.

The V end gives up 4 bases and the J end 4 bases, leaving 5 bases in the junction not matched to a gene. CDR1 and CDR2 are read off the germline V gene as SGHAT and FQNNGV. The CDR3 measures 15 amino acids from cysteine to phenylalanine. Only CDR3 DNA remains: 45 bases, in frame from the first base. CND-RA patients tested negative on the clinical CCP2 antibody test, and even with active therapy their joint destruction kept progressing. Every CND-RA patient had failed conventional anti-rheumatic therapy and showed typical joint destruction in the wrists and ankles. CND-RA patients were sampled not at diagnosis but after long disease histories, which in several cases spanned decades. Each patient provided about 54 millilitres of EDTA-anticoagulated peripheral blood. Ficoll-Paque PLUS density gradient separation was used to isolate peripheral blood mononuclear cells. AutoMACS magnetic bead positive selection was used to isolate CD8+ cells from fresh or cryopreserved PBMCs, and purity was verified by flow cytometry. Genomic DNA was extracted with Nucleospin Tissue or Tissue XS kits and quantified on a Qubit 2.0 fluorometer.

This clone showed up just once. Its antigen is not yet known. Base-call qualities are not available, and no considerably larger clone is one nucleotide away. The receptor comes from a woman between 25 and 49 years old with seronegative destructive rheumatoid arthritis. Recombination joined TRBV11-2 with TRBJ1-2; TRBD1 fits 11 bases in the junction. Sequencing was performed on CD8+ T cells from blood. Here the CDR3 is given as CASSSPGTGGYGYTF. Read as DNA, the sequence is TGTGCCAGCAGCTCCCCCGGGACAGGGGGCTATGGCTACACCTTC.